Listed below are T cell receptor beta chains from one sample, sequenced in a study of T cell repertoires in cytomegalovirus infection. MiXCR, applied by TCRdb to the reads, yields one record per CDR3 protein. This sample has 170,000 or so distinct CDR3 sequences, with 13% to 15% found just once. Sequences were obtained from PBMCs. The receptor set was obtained from a human donor in good health (CMV status not recorded). Some clones in this sample may be carry-over from other donors' samples. CDR3s include the opening cysteine and the closing phenylalanine or tryptophan. Fields, in order: clone size, V gene, J gene, D gene, CDR3 DNA, CDR3 protein. D genes are given only for firm matches. Size tells how often a clone was seen (once, few, many) or the class of an expanded clone, and some rows leave it out.

clone size: -; V gene: TRBV14; J gene: TRBJ2-7; D gene: -; CDR3 DNA: TGTGCCAGCAGCCTACAGGGAGGAGGATCCTACGAGCAGTACTTC; CDR3 protein: CASSLQGGGSYEQYF
clone size: few; V gene: TRBV29-1; J gene: TRBJ2-1; D gene: -; CDR3 DNA: TGCAGCGTTCCTAGGGGAAGCTCCTACAATGAGCAGTTCTTC; CDR3 protein: CSVPRGSSYNEQFF
clone size: many; V gene: TRBV7-2; J gene: TRBJ1-2; D gene: -; CDR3 DNA: TGTGCCAGCAGCTTAGCCCCAGATAACTATGGCTACACCTTC; CDR3 protein: CASSLAPDNYGYTF
clone size: many; V gene: TRBV6-2/TRBV6-3; J gene: TRBJ2-2; D gene: TRBD1; CDR3 DNA: TGTGCCAGCAGTTGGGACAGCCCGAACACCGGGGAGCTGTTTTTT; CDR3 protein: CASSWDSPNTGELFF
clone size: few; V gene: TRBV28; J gene: TRBJ1-1; D gene: -; CDR3 DNA: TGTGCCAGCAGTTTGATCGAGGATTATACTGAAGCTTTCTTT; CDR3 protein: CASSLIEDYTEAFF
clone size: few; V gene: TRBV29-1; J gene: TRBJ2-2; D gene: TRBD1; CDR3 DNA: TGCAGCGTCACCGGGACAGGGAGACTTCAGAACACCGGGGAGCTGTTTTTT; CDR3 protein: CSVTGTGRLQNTGELFF
clone size: many; V gene: TRBV6-5; J gene: TRBJ1-1; D gene: -; CDR3 DNA: TGTGCCAGCAGTTCCATCCCTGTGGGTCTCACTGAAGCTTTCTTT; CDR3 protein: CASSSIPVGLTEAFF
clone size: many; V gene: TRBV12-3/TRBV12-4; J gene: TRBJ1-5; D gene: -; CDR3 DNA: TGTGCCAGCAGTCCTCACCCTTTCGACAGGCGTAATCAGCCCCAGCATTTT; CDR3 protein: CASSPHPFDRRNQPQHF
clone size: -; V gene: TRBV5-1; J gene: TRBJ1-2; D gene: -; CDR3 DNA: TGCGCCACCAAAAAACTGGGCAGGGATGGCTACACCTTC; CDR3 protein: CATKKLGRDGYTF
clone size: few; V gene: TRBV4-3; J gene: TRBJ2-7; D gene: -; CDR3 DNA: TGCGCCAGCAGCCAAGAAGACGGGGGGCGCGAGCAGTACTTC; CDR3 protein: CASSQEDGGREQYF
clone size: few; V gene: TRBV5-6; J gene: TRBJ1-3; D gene: TRBD1; CDR3 DNA: TGTGCCAGCAGCTTTAGGGGGCTCTCTGGAAACACCATATATTTT; CDR3 protein: CASSFRGLSGNTIYF
clone size: few; V gene: TRBV7-2; J gene: TRBJ1-6; D gene: -; CDR3 DNA: TGTGCCAGCAGCTTGAAGGGCCTAAATTCACCCCTCCACTTT; CDR3 protein: CASSLKGLNSPLHF
clone size: few; V gene: TRBV20-1; J gene: TRBJ2-7; D gene: TRBD1; CDR3 DNA: TGCAGTGCTAGGGACAGGGTTGCCTACGAGCAGTACTTC; CDR3 protein: CSARDRVAYEQYF
clone size: -; V gene: TRBV15; J gene: TRBJ2-2; D gene: TRBD1; CDR3 DNA: TGTGCCACCAGCAGACCCCGGACAGGGTTGGCCGGGGAGCTGTTTTTT; CDR3 protein: CATSRPRTGLAGELFF
clone size: many; V gene: TRBV7-8; J gene: TRBJ2-2; D gene: TRBD1; CDR3 DNA: TGTGCCAGCAGCTTAAGGGACAGTTCAACGGGGACCGGGGAGCTGTTTTTT; CDR3 protein: CASSLRDSSTGTGELFF
clone size: many; V gene: TRBV7-9; J gene: TRBJ2-2; D gene: TRBD2; CDR3 DNA: TGTGCCAGCAGCCCTACTAGCGGTCCGACCGGGGAGCTGTTTTTT; CDR3 protein: CASSPTSGPTGELFF
clone size: many; V gene: TRBV7-3; J gene: TRBJ2-5; D gene: -; CDR3 DNA: TGTGCCAGCAGCACCGGTGGGGGGCGGGAAGAGACCCAGTACTTC; CDR3 protein: CASSTGGGREETQYF
clone size: many; V gene: TRBV5-4; J gene: TRBJ2-3; D gene: TRBD1; CDR3 DNA: TGTGCCAGCAGCCTGAGGTTCTCACAGGGGCCCTCGGCAGATACGCAGTATTTT; CDR3 protein: CASSLRFSQGPSADTQYF
clone size: few; V gene: TRBV29-1; J gene: TRBJ2-1; D gene: TRBD2; CDR3 DNA: TGCAGCGTTGAAGTACCAGGACTAGGAATCCCATATGAGCAGTTCTTC; CDR3 protein: CSVEVPGLGIPYEQFF
clone size: many; V gene: TRBV14; J gene: TRBJ2-1; D gene: -; CDR3 DNA: TGTGCCAGCAGCCAAGACAGGGCAAAGTTCTTC; CDR3 protein: CASSQDRAKFF
clone size: many; V gene: TRBV7-2; J gene: TRBJ2-1; D gene: -; CDR3 DNA: TGTGCCAGCAGCTTAGGGCCCTTGGAGGGGCAGTTCTTC; CDR3 protein: CASSLGPLEGQFF
clone size: many; V gene: TRBV12-5; J gene: TRBJ1-2; D gene: TRBD1; CDR3 DNA: TGTGCTAGTGGTCCGAAACAGGGGGCGATCGGGTATGGCTACACCTTC; CDR3 protein: CASGPKQGAIGYGYTF
clone size: many; V gene: TRBV28; J gene: TRBJ1-2; D gene: TRBD1; CDR3 DNA: TGTGCCAGCAGTTTACCCGGGACAGGGGGCGCCTCACCTGGCTACACCTTC; CDR3 protein: CASSLPGTGGASPGYTF
clone size: -; V gene: TRBV2; J gene: TRBJ2-1; D gene: TRBD1; CDR3 DNA: TGTGCCAGCAGGGGGAAGGGACAGGGGGTTCGCAATGAGCAGTTCTTC; CDR3 protein: CASRGKGQGVRNEQFF
clone size: -; V gene: TRBV2; J gene: TRBJ2-2; D gene: -; CDR3 DNA: TGTGCCGCCCAGTTTAACACCGGGGAGCTGTTTTTT; CDR3 protein: CAAQFNTGELFF
clone size: few; V gene: TRBV5-4; J gene: TRBJ2-7; D gene: -; CDR3 DNA: TGTGCCAGCAGCGTTAGGACTCCTAGCTCCTACGAGCAGTACTTC; CDR3 protein: CASSVRTPSSYEQYF
clone size: many; V gene: TRBV6-5; J gene: TRBJ2-6; D gene: TRBD1; CDR3 DNA: TGTGCCAGCAGTTACTATGCCGGGACAGGGGGGTCGAGTGGGGCCAACGTCCTGACTTTC; CDR3 protein: CASSYYAGTGGSSGANVLTF
clone size: many; V gene: TRBV7-9; J gene: TRBJ2-3; D gene: TRBD1; CDR3 DNA: TGTGCCAGCAGTACGGCTGGGACAGGGAATCCAGATACGCAGTATTTT; CDR3 protein: CASSTAGTGNPDTQYF
clone size: many; V gene: TRBV12-3/TRBV12-4; J gene: TRBJ1-5; D gene: -; CDR3 DNA: TGTGCCAGCACCCTAGGGCCCGGCAAGATTTGGCCCCAGCATTTT; CDR3 protein: CASTLGPGKIWPQHF
clone size: -; V gene: TRBV12-3/TRBV12-4; J gene: TRBJ1-4; D gene: -; CDR3 DNA: TGTGCCAGCAGTCCTTGGCTTGGTACTAATGAAAAACTGTTTTTT; CDR3 protein: CASSPWLGTNEKLFF
clone size: many; V gene: TRBV11-1; J gene: TRBJ1-1; D gene: -; CDR3 DNA: TGTGCCAGCAGTTTAAGCCCCCAGAATCGGAGAACTGAAGCTTTCTTT; CDR3 protein: CASSLSPQNRRTEAFF
clone size: few; V gene: TRBV7-3; J gene: TRBJ1-1; D gene: TRBD1; CDR3 DNA: TGTGCCAGCAGCTTAACAAGGGCGCCAGGACAGGGGCCTGAAGCTTTCTTT; CDR3 protein: CASSLTRAPGQGPEAFF
clone size: few; V gene: TRBV14; J gene: TRBJ2-7; D gene: TRBD1; CDR3 DNA: TGTGCCAGCAGCTCAATCCGGACAGGGGGTCACGAGCAGTACTTC; CDR3 protein: CASSSIRTGGHEQYF
clone size: -; V gene: TRBV20-1; J gene: TRBJ2-7; D gene: -; CDR3 DNA: TGCAGTGCCACATCCGGGACAATCTCCTACGAGCAGTACTTC; CDR3 protein: CSATSGTISYEQYF
clone size: few; V gene: TRBV6-2/TRBV6-3; J gene: TRBJ1-1; D gene: -; CDR3 DNA: TGTGCCAGCCGAAATATCGACACGAACACTGAAGCTTTCTTT; CDR3 protein: CASRNIDTNTEAFF
clone size: many; V gene: TRBV6-5; J gene: TRBJ1-1; D gene: -; CDR3 DNA: TGTGCCAGCAGTTACGGGTTCATGAACACTGAAGCTTTCTTT; CDR3 protein: CASSYGFMNTEAFF
clone size: -; V gene: TRBV2; J gene: TRBJ2-5; D gene: -; CDR3 DNA: TGTGCCAGCAGTGACCGGGCCCAAGAGACCCAGTACTTC; CDR3 protein: CASSDRAQETQYF
clone size: few; V gene: TRBV6-5; J gene: TRBJ2-7; D gene: -; CDR3 DNA: TGTGCCAGCAGCCGGTCACTCTCCTATGAGCAGTACTTC; CDR3 protein: CASSRSLSYEQYF
clone size: many; V gene: TRBV7-9; J gene: TRBJ2-2; D gene: -; CDR3 DNA: TGTGCCAGCAGCCTCGCTCTCAGACGGCCAAACACCGGGGAGCTGTTTTTT; CDR3 protein: CASSLALRRPNTGELFF
clone size: few; V gene: TRBV29-1; J gene: TRBJ2-3; D gene: -; CDR3 DNA: TGCAGCGGAGGGACGGATAGCACAGATACGCAGTATTTT; CDR3 protein: CSGGTDSTDTQYF